The next 28 T cell receptor beta chains were all read from a single sample in a study of blood T cell repertoires in COVID-19. Method: immunoSEQ multiplex PCR; TCRdb's copy keeps in-frame clones and lacks some. The sample records about 200,000 clones, approximately 85% being singletons. Material for sequencing was peripheral blood. The receptor source for this set is a man aged 55-75 years with acute or convalescent COVID-19.

This clone was observed a few times. The chain couples TRBV28 to TRBJ1-1; D gene unclear. There are 14 residues in the CDR3. Trimming took off 7 bases at V and 4 bases at J, with 16 bases between the two ends. Germline-derived CDR1 and CDR2 are MDHEN and SYDVKM. Written as DNA, the CDR3 is TGTGCCAGCACCGTACCGGGGAAGAGCACTGAAGCTTTCTTT. Translating gives CASTVPGKSTEAFF.

This chain connects TRBV6-6 to TRBJ1-5; D is possibly TRBD1 (6 bases). The V end lost 5 bases, the J end lost 4 bases, and 12 bases lay between the germline ends. Germline loops: CDR1 MNHNY, CDR2 SVGAGI (reference sequence). The CDR3 runs 14 residues. DNA for the CDR3: TGTGCCAGCAGTCCCGACAGGAGGAATCAGCCCCAGCATTTT. Translating gives CASSPDRRNQPQHF.

The chain recombines TRBV5-1 with TRBJ2-1; perhaps TRBD2 as D (5 bases). V was clipped by 4 bases and J by 0 bases, with 11 bases between them. The CDR3 has 15 amino acids. Germline values: CDR1 SGHRS, CDR2 YFSETQ. For the CDR3, the DNA is TGCGCCAGCAGCGAGGAGGTAAGCTCCTACAATGAGCAGTTCTTC. Translating gives CASSEEVSSYNEQFF.

The chain has TRBV5-1 and TRBJ1-2, with D perhaps matching TRBD1 (5 bases). Germline V lookup: CDR1 SGHRS, CDR2 YFSETQ. The CDR3 is 15 amino acids. V was trimmed by 0 bases and J by 1 base, leaving 10 bases between them. The chain's CDR3 is CASSLDRTSNYGYTF. Written as DNA, the CDR3 is TGCGCCAGCAGCTTGGACAGGACAAGTAACTATGGCTACACCTTC.

The chain recombines TRBV7-3 with TRBJ2-1; 9 bases match TRBD1. V lost 4 bases to trimming and J lost 3 bases; unmatched junction nucleotides: 10. CDR1 and CDR2 from the germline V gene are SGHTA and FQGTGA. The CDR3 extends over 17 amino acids. As DNA, the CDR3 is TGTGCCAGCAGCTCAAGAGCCGGGACAGGGTACTACAATGAGCAGTTCTTC. This encodes CASSSRAGTGYYNEQFF. The entire variable domain, with the rest obtained from reference TRBV7-3 and TRBJ2-1, is as follows: GAGVSQTPSNKVTEKGKYVELRCDPISGHTALYWYRQSLGQGPEFLIYFQGTGAADDSGLPNDRFFAVRPEGSVSTLKIQRTERGDSAVYLCASSSRAGTGYYNEQFFGPGTRLTVL.

This clone was counted between two and nine times. The CDR3 DNA sequence: TGTGCCAGCAGGGTGGGAGTTAACTACAATGAGCAGTTCTTC. This translates into CASRVGVNYNEQFF. This rearrangement joins TRBV6-4 to TRBJ2-1; possibly TRBD2 for D (5 bases). Germline V lookup: CDR1 MRHNA, CDR2 SNTAGT. V was pared by 6 bases and J by 3 bases, with 12 bases between. This CDR3 contains 14 residues.

V gene TRBV6-6 combines with J gene TRBJ1-2, with 8 bases matching TRBD1. This CDR3 is built from 13 residues. V lost 7 bases, J lost 4 bases, and 5 bases stayed unmatched. Germline V gene data show CDR1 as MNHNY and CDR2 as SVGAGI (reference sequence). Here the CDR3 reads CASKAGGSYGYTF. The CDR3 DNA is TGTGCCAGCAAGGCAGGGGGCAGCTATGGCTACACCTTC.

This clone has just one count. The gene calls are TRBV7-9 and TRBJ2-5, with 12 bases identical to TRBD2. CDR3 length equals 13 residues. Germline V gives CDR1 SEHNR, CDR2 FQNEAQ (reference sequence). With 6 bases clipped from V and 8 bases from J, the junction kept 4 bases outside the gene matches. CDR3 sequence reads: CASRSTSGGTQYF. CDR3 nucleotide sequence: TGTGCCAGCAGATCGACTAGCGGGGGAACCCAGTACTTC.

The CDR3 DNA reads as TGTGCCAGCAGCCAAGTTACACTCAGGGCCGATCAGCCCCAGCATTTT. This gives the protein CASSQVTLRADQPQHF. The V gene is TRBV14, the J gene TRBJ1-5, with D possibly TRBD1 on 5 matching bases. The CDR3 runs to 16 residues. V shed 1 base and J shed 5 bases, with 15 bases lying between them. Germline lookup yields CDR1 SGHDN and CDR2 FVKESK. Combining the CDR3 with reference TRBV14 and TRBJ1-5 gives the whole variable domain EAGVTQFPSHSVIEKGQTVTLRCDPISGHDNLYWYRRVMGKEIKFLLHFVKESKQDESGMPNNRFLAERTGGTYSTLKVQPAELEDSGVYFCASSQVTLRADQPQHFGDGTRLSIL.

V usage is TRBV9 and J usage is TRBJ1-1; 7 bases agree with TRBD1. The CDR3 runs to 14 residues. V trimming: 1 base; J trimming: 2 bases; junction bases outside the gene matches: 2. Germline V lookup: CDR1 SGDLS, CDR2 YYNGEE. CDR3 DNA: TGTGCCAGCAGCGTACGGACAGGAAACACTGAAGCTTTCTTT. This sequence encodes CASSVRTGNTEAFF.

This clone has only a few counts. The chain employs TRBV5-1 and TRBJ1-2; the D is unclear. Trimming pared 4 bases from V and 3 bases from J, leaving 7 bases between. The CDR3 runs to 12 residues. Germline CDR1 is SGHRS and CDR2 is YFSETQ. CDR3 amino acids: CASSDGDYGYTF. CDR3 coding DNA: TGCGCCAGCAGCGACGGAGACTATGGCTACACCTTC.

The genes are TRBV6-4 and TRBJ2-3, with D possibly TRBD2 on 6 matching bases. CDR3 length: 15 residues. V was cut by 2 bases and J by 5 bases, with 14 bases left in between. CDR1 and CDR2 (germline): MRHNA, SNTAGT. The CDR3 spells CASSDGAGSGDTQYF. Here the CDR3 DNA reads TGTGCCAGCAGTGACGGTGCGGGGAGTGGAGATACGCAGTATTTT.

The CDR3 nucleotides are TGTGCCAGCAGTGTAGGACAGGTCCGGGGCTACACCTTC. Its translation: CASSVGQVRGYTF. The chain links TRBV12-3 or TRBV12-4 to TRBJ1-2; 7 bases fit TRBD1. The CDR3 runs 13 residues. The ends lost 5 bases at V and 8 bases at J; junction bases unmatched: 8.

The chain carries TRBV7-9 and TRBJ1-6, with 8 nucleotides matching TRBD1. After removal of 1 base from V and 6 bases from J, the junction contained 2 bases not matched to a gene. This CDR3 has 15 residues. The germline CDR1 and CDR2 sequences are SEHNR and FQNEAQ (reference sequence). The CDR3 DNA is TGTGCCAGCAGCTTAGGACAGGGGATTAATTCACCCCTCCACTTT. Protein sequence: CASSLGQGINSPLHF. The full variable domain, with the rest looked up from reference TRBV7-9 and TRBJ1-6, is DTGVSQNPRHKITKRGQNVTFRCDPISEHNRLYWYRQTLGQGPEFLTYFQNEAQLEKSRLLSDRFSAERPKGSFSTLEIQRTEQGDSAMYLCASSLGQGINSPLHFGNGTRLTVT.

This clone appeared once. J is TRBJ2-3 and V is TRBV29-1; D remains unclear. Germline-derived CDR1 and CDR2 are SQVTM and ANQGSEA. The CDR3 is made up of 13 amino acids. CDR3 in DNA: TGCAGTTCCGACACACCTTTCACAGATACGCAGTATTTT. Its translation: CSSDTPFTDTQYF.

This chain links TRBV7-9 with TRBJ2-1; 10 bases align to TRBD2. Per germline, CDR1 SEHNR and CDR2 FQNEAQ (reference sequence). This CDR3 comprises 15 residues. V lost 3 bases and J lost 4; bases outside the gene matches: 3. The DNA of the CDR3 is TGTGCCAGCAGCTTCGTAGCGGGAGGATACAATGAGCAGTTCTTC. Its translation: CASSFVAGGYNEQFF.

The chain employs TRBV29-1 and TRBJ2-2, with TRBD1 identical over 12 bases. CDR3 length: 15 residues. Trimming removed 4 bases from V and 4 bases from J; junction bases left unmatched: 4. The germline V gene encodes CDR1 SQVTM and CDR2 ANQGSEA. CDR3 sequence reads: CSVVTGQGATGELFF. The CDR3 nucleotides are TGCAGCGTTGTTACGGGACAGGGGGCCACCGGGGAGCTGTTTTTT.

This rearrangement joins TRBV3-1 (or the pseudogene TRBV3-2) to TRBJ2-2, with 8 positions matching TRBD2. CDR1 LGHDT and CDR2 YNNKEL come from the germline V gene (reference sequence). J was trimmed by 13 bases and V by 3 bases; bases with no gene match: 19. The CDR3 is 17 residues long. CDR3 region: CASSHLTSGGHPPRLFF. The CDR3 coding sequence is TGTGCCAGCAGCCATCTCACTAGCGGAGGCCACCCACCGAGGCTGTTTTTT.

The chain uses TRBV5-1 and TRBJ2-3, with 11 bases matching TRBD2. V was clipped by 4 bases and J by 3 bases; unmatched bases: 7. Germline V gives CDR1 SGHRS, CDR2 YFSETQ. There are 16 residues in the CDR3. In nucleotides, the CDR3 is TGCGCCAGCAGCCTACGGACTAGCGGGTTGACAGATACGCAGTATTTT. Its translation: CASSLRTSGLTDTQYF.

This chain links TRBV5-4 with TRBJ2-7, with D tentatively TRBD1 (5 bases). The germline V and J ends were trimmed by 0 bases and 5 bases, with 9 bases remaining between them. This CDR3 spans 13 amino acids. Germline V CDR1 and CDR2: SGHNT, YYREEE (reference sequence). The CDR3: CASSLAAGNEQYF. As DNA, the CDR3 is TGTGCCAGCAGCTTGGCCGCAGGGAACGAGCAGTACTTC.

CDR3 protein: CAWSFVGGTYEQYF. In nucleotides, the CDR3 is TGTGCCTGGAGTTTCGTCGGCGGTACCTACGAGCAGTACTTC. The rearrangement joins TRBV30 to TRBJ2-7; no firm D call. CDR1 and CDR2 (germline): GTSNPN, SVGIG (reference sequence). V was cut by 2 bases and J by 2 bases, with 13 bases left in between. The CDR3 covers 14 residues.

V usage is TRBV5-8 and J usage is TRBJ1-6; D call uncertain. The CDR3 totals 14 residues. Between the trimmed V and J ends, which lost 0 bases and 9 bases, there was a span of 10 bases. Germline CDR1 and CDR2: SGHTS and YDEGEE. In nucleotides, the CDR3 is TGTGCCAGCAGCTTGGGCGGCTACGGTTCACCCCTCCACTTT. Protein product: CASSLGGYGSPLHF.

This chain links TRBV12-3 or TRBV12-4 with TRBJ2-3; D is unclear. V was clipped by 8 bases and J by 2 bases, with 5 bases between them. The length of the CDR3 is 11 residues. CDR3 coding DNA: TGTGCCAGCTGTAACACAGATACGCAGTATTTT. Protein product: CASCNTDTQYF.

The J gene is TRBJ2-7, the V gene TRBV27, with TRBD2 matching 9 bases. Per germline, CDR1 MNHEY and CDR2 SMNVEV (reference sequence). The CDR3 sequence is 16 residues long. J lost 2 bases, V lost 8 bases, and 13 bases had no gene match. This CDR3 is CASRKATSGPPYEQYF. CDR3 nucleotides: TGTGCCAGCCGGAAAGCGACTAGCGGCCCCCCCTACGAGCAGTACTTC.

The rearrangement links TRBV27 to TRBJ1-2; the match to TRBD1 covers 7 bases. CDR3 length: 14 amino acids. Germline values: CDR1 MNHEY, CDR2 SMNVEV (reference sequence). V dropped 5 bases and J dropped 4; count of bases not matched to a gene: 7. The CDR3 loop is CASSTSTGTYGYTF. The CDR3 nucleotides are TGTGCCAGCAGTACCTCGACAGGGACCTATGGCTACACCTTC.

The genes are TRBV6-6 and TRBJ1-5; 7 bases map to TRBD1. This CDR3 is 15 amino acids long. Trimming removed 2 bases from V and 4 bases from J; junction bases left unmatched: 5. Per the germline V gene, CDR1 is MNHNY and CDR2 is SVGAGI (reference sequence). DNA for the CDR3: TGTGCCAGCAGTTACCTCCGACAGGGTAATCAGCCCCAGCATTTT. Encoded protein: CASSYLRQGNQPQHF.

This clone was seen just once. The chain employs TRBV19 and TRBJ2-7; 7 nucleotides align to TRBD1. The J segment lost 5 bases and the V segment lost 1 base, leaving 11 bases of the junction unmatched. This CDR3 has 16 residues. CDR1 and CDR2 (germline): LNHDA, SQIVND (reference sequence). In DNA, the CDR3 is TGTGCCAGTAGTATAGGGGGCCGGACAGGCAAGGACGAGCAGTACTTC. Translation: CASSIGGRTGKDEQYF.

The J gene is TRBJ2-6, the V gene TRBV6-1, with D maybe TRBD1 (6 bases). V gave up 3 bases and J gave up 2 bases, with 14 bases separating them. There are 17 residues in the CDR3. Germline CDR1 MNHNS, CDR2 SASEGT. CDR3 residues: CASSELQGPPGANVLTF. The CDR3 coding sequence is TGTGCCAGCAGTGAGCTACAGGGCCCTCCTGGGGCCAACGTCCTGACTTTC.